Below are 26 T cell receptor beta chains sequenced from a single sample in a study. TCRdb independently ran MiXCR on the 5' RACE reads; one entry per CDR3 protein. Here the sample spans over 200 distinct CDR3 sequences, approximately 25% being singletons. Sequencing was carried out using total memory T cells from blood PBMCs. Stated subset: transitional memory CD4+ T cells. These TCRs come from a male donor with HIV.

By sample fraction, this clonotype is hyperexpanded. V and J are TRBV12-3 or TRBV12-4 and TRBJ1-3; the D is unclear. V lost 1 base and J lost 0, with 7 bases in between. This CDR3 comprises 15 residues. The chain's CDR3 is CASSLGGNSGNTIYF. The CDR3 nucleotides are TGTGCCAGCAGTTTAGGAGGAAACTCTGGAAACACCATATATTTT.

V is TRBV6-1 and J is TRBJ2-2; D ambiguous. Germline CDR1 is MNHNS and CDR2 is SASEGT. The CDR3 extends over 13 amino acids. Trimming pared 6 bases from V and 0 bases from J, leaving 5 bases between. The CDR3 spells CASRNANTGELFF. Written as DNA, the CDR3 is TGTGCCAGCAGGAACGCGAACACCGGGGAGCTGTTTTTT.

The chain's CDR3 is CSTLGNSETQYF. The CDR3 DNA reads as TGCAGCACCCTAGGGAATTCTGAGACCCAGTACTTC. This chain links TRBV29-1 with TRBJ2-5; D call uncertain. Germline V lookup: CDR1 SQVTM, CDR2 ANQGSEA. The CDR3 covers 12 residues. V was trimmed by 8 bases and J by 5 bases, leaving 15 bases between them.

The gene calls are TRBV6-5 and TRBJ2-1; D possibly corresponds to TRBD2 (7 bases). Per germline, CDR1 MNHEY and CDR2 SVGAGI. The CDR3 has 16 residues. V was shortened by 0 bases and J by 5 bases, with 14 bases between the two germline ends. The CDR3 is CASSYSPGGRNNEQFF. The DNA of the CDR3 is TGTGCCAGCAGTTACTCCCCCGGGGGGCGTAACAATGAGCAGTTCTTC.

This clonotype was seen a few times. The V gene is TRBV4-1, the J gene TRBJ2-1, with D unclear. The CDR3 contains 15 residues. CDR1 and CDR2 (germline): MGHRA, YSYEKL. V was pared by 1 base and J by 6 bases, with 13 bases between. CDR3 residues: CASSQARGVFNEQFF. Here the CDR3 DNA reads TGCGCCAGCAGCCAAGCACGAGGTGTGTTCAATGAGCAGTTCTTC.

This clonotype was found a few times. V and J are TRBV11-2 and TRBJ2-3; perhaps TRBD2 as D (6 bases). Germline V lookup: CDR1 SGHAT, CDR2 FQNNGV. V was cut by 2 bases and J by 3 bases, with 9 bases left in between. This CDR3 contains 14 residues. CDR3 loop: CASSLMGGTDTQYF. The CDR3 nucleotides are TGTGCCAGCAGCTTAATGGGGGGTACAGATACGCAGTATTTT. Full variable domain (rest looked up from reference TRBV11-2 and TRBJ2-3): EAGVAQSPRYKIIEKRQSVAFWCNPISGHATLYWYQQILGQGPKLLIQFQNNGVVDDSQLPKDRFSAERLKGVDSTLKIQPAKLEDSAVYLCASSLMGGTDTQYFGPGTRLTVL.

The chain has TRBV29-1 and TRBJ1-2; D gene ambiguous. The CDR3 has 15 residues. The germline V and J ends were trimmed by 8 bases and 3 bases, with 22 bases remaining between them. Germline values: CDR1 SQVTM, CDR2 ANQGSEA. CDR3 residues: CSHMVRAPGDYGYTF. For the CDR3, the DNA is TGCAGCCACATGGTCCGCGCCCCGGGTGACTATGGCTACACCTTC.

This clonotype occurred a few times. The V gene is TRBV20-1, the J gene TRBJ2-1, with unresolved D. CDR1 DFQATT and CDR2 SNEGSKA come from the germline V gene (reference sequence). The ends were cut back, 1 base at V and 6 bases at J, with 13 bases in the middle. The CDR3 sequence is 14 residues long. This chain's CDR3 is CSARGYGATNEQFF. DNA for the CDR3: TGCAGTGCTAGAGGGTACGGTGCCACCAATGAGCAGTTCTTC.

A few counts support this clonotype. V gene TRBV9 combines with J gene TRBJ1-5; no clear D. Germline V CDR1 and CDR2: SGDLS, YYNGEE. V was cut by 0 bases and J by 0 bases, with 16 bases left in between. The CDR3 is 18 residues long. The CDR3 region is CASSVGRTMNYSNQPQHF. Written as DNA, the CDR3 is TGTGCCAGCAGCGTAGGTCGTACCATGAATTATAGCAATCAGCCCCAGCATTTT. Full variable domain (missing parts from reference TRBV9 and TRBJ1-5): DSGVTQTPKHLITATGQRVTLRCSPRSGDLSVYWYQQSLDQGLQFLIQYYNGEERAKGNILERFSAQQFPDLHSELNLSSLELGDSALYFCASSVGRTMNYSNQPQHFGDGTRLSIL.

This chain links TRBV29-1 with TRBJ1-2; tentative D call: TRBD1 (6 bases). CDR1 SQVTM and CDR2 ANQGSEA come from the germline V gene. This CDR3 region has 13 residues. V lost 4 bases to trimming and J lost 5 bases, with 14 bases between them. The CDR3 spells CSVGTGQTYGYTF. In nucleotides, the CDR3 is TGCAGCGTTGGAACCGGACAGACTTATGGCTACACCTTC.

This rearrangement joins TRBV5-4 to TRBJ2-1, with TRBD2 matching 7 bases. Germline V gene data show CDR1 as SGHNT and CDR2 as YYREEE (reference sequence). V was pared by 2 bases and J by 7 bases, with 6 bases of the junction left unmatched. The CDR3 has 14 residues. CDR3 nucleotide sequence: TGTGCCAGCAGCTTCGGACTAGGCAGGAATGAGCAGTTCTTC. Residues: CASSFGLGRNEQFF.

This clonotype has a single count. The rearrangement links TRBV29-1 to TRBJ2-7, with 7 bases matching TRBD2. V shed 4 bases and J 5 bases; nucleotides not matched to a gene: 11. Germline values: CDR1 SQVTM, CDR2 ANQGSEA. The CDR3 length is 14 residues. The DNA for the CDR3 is TGCAGCGTTGCGCGGGCGGGGGACTGGGACGAGCAGTACTTC. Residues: CSVARAGDWDEQYF.

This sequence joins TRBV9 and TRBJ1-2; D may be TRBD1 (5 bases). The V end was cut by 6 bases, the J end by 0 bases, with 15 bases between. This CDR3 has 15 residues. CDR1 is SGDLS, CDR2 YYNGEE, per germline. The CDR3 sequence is CASTVGGNTNYGYTF. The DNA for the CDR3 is TGTGCCAGCACCGTCGGGGGTAACACTAACTATGGCTACACCTTC. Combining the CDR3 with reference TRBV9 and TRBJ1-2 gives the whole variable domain DSGVTQTPKHLITATGQRVTLRCSPRSGDLSVYWYQQSLDQGLQFLIQYYNGEERAKGNILERFSAQQFPDLHSELNLSSLELGDSALYFCASTVGGNTNYGYTFGSGTRLTVV.

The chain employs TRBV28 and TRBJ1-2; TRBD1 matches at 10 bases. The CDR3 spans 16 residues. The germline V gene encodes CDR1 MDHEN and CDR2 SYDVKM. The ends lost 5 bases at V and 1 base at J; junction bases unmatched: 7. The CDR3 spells CASSLETGGNNYGYTF. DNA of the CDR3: TGTGCCAGCAGTCTAGAGACAGGGGGCAATAACTATGGCTACACCTTC.

The CDR3 nucleotides are TGTGCCAGCAGCTTAAGGAGGGGGAGCCTGAACACTGAAGCTTTCTTT. This sequence encodes CASSLRRGSLNTEAFF. The rearrangement links TRBV7-8 to TRBJ1-1, with TRBD1 as a possible D gene (6 bases). This CDR3 contains 16 residues. Per the germline V gene, CDR1 is SGHVS and CDR2 is FQNEAQ. The V end lost 2 bases, the J end lost 0 bases, and 13 bases lay between the germline ends.

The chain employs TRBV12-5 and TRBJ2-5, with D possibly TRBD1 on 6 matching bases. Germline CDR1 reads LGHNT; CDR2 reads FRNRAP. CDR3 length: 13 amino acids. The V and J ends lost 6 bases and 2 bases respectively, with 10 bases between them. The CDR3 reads CASGGGQQETQYF. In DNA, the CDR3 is TGTGCTAGTGGCGGCGGACAGCAAGAGACCCAGTACTTC. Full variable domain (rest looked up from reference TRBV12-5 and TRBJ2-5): DARVTQTPRHKVTEMGQEVTMRCQPILGHNTVFWYRQTMMQGLELLAYFRNRAPLDDSGMPKDRFSAEMPDATLATLKIQPSEPRDSAVYFCASGGGQQETQYFGPGTRLLVL.

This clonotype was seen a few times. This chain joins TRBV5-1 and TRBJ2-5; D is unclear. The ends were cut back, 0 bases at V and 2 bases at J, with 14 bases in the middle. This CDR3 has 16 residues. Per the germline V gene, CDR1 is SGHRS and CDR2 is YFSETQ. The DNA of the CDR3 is TGCGCCAGCAGCTTGGGGTCGGACCCTAAACAAGAGACCCAGTACTTC. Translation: CASSLGSDPKQETQYF.

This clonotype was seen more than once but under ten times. CDR3 sequence: CATSRVSQQETQYF. The CDR3, as DNA: TGTGCCACCAGCAGAGTTTCACAGCAAGAGACCCAGTACTTC. V usage is TRBV15 and J usage is TRBJ2-5; D gene uncertain. The CDR3 runs to 14 residues. Trimming took 1 base from V and 2 from J, leaving 8 bases between them. Germline CDR1 reads LNHNV; CDR2 reads YYDKDF (reference sequence). Complete variable domain (other parts from reference TRBV15 and TRBJ2-5): DAMVIQNPRYQVTQFGKPVTLSCSQTLNHNVMYWYQQKSSQAPKLLFHYYDKDFNNEADTPDNFQSRRPNTSFCFLDIRSPGLGDTAMYLCATSRVSQQETQYFGPGTRLLVL.

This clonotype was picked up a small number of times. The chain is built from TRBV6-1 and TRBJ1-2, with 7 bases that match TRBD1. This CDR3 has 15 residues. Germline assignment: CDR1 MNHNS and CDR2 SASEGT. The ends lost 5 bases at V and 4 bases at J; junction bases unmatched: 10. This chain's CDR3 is CASSIEETGLYGYTF. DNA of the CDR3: TGTGCCAGCAGTATTGAGGAGACAGGGCTCTATGGCTACACCTTC.

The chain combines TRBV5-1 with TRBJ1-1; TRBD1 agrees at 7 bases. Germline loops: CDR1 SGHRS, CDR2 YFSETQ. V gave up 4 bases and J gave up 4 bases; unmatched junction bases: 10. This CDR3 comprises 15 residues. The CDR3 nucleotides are TGCGCCAGCAGCCCCCGACAGGGAGGGGTCACTGAAGCTTTCTTT. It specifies CASSPRQGGVTEAFF.

The DNA for the CDR3 is TGTGCCAGCAGCTTAGCCGGGGAGCTGTTTTTT. Residues: CASSLAGELFF. The rearrangement joins TRBV11-3 to TRBJ2-2; the D is unclear. The CDR3 length is 11 residues. Trimming stripped 1 base from V and 6 bases from J, with 0 bases between. Germline values: CDR1 SGHNT, CDR2 YENEEA.

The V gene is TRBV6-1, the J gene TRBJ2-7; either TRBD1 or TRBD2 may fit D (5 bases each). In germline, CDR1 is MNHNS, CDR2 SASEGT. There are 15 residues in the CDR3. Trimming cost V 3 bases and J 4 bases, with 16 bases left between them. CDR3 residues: CASSEGVGPPYEQYV. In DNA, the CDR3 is TGTGCCAGCAGTGAGGGGGTGGGGCCCCCATACGAGCAGTACGTC.

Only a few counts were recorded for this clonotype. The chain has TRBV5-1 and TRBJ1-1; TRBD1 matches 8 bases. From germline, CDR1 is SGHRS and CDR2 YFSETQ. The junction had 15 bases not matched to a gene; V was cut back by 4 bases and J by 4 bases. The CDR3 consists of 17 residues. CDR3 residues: CASSLSTGGRVITEAFF. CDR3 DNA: TGCGCCAGCAGCCTGAGTACAGGGGGGAGGGTCATCACTGAAGCTTTCTTT.

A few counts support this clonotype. As DNA, the CDR3 is TGTGCCAGCAGTGCCGACGGGAAGAACACTGAAGCTTTCTTT. Translation gives CASSADGKNTEAFF. The chain uses TRBV2 and TRBJ1-1; D remains unclear. This CDR3 is 14 amino acids long. V lost 4 bases and J 1 base, leaving 10 bases between the germline ends. Germline CDR1 SNHLY, CDR2 FYNNEI.

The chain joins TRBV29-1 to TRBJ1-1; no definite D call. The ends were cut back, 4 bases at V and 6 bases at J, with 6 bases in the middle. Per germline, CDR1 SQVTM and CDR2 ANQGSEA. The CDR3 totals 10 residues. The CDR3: CSVGHSEAFF. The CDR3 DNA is TGCAGCGTTGGACACTCTGAAGCTTTCTTT.

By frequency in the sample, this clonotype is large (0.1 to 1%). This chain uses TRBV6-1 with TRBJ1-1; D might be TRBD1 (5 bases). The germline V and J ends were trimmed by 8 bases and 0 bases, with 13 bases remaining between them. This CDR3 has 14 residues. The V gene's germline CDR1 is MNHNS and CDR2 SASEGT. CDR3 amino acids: CASGRRELNTEAFF. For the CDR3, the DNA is TGTGCCAGCGGGCGCAGGGAGCTGAACACTGAAGCTTTCTTT.